A selection of T cell receptor beta chains follows, all from one sample in a study of blood T cell repertoires in COVID-19. Here immunoSEQ multiplex PCR was the method, and the copy in TCRdb shows in-frame clones only, minus some. The profile shows 250,000 to 300,000 clones, 80% to 95% of them singletons. The sample was peripheral blood. Receptors originate from a woman aged 25-40 years with COVID-19, enrolled during active disease. CDR3s include the opening cysteine and the closing phenylalanine or tryptophan. D genes are given only for firm matches.

v_gene,d_gene,j_gene,CDR3nt,CDR3aa
TRBV19,.,TRBJ1-1,TGTGCCAGTAGTATTACAGGGAAGAACACTGAAGCTTTCTTT,CASSITGKNTEAFF
TRBV2,.,TRBJ2-7,TGTGCCAGCAGTGAAGCAGGGCTAGCCTCCGTTTACGAGCAGTACTTC,CASSEAGLASVYEQYF
TRBV5-4,.,TRBJ2-7,TGTGCCAGCAGCTTGGTCAGAGGGATGGGCGAGCAGTACTTC,CASSLVRGMGEQYF
TRBV7-2,TRBD1,TRBJ1-2,TGTGCCAGCGAGAACAGGGGTTTTGACTATGGCTACACCTTC,CASENRGFDYGYTF
TRBV27,.,TRBJ1-6,TGTGCCAGCAGTTTAAAGGCAGGGTGGTCCTATAATTCACCCCTCCACTTT,CASSLKAGWSYNSPLHF
TRBV6-5,TRBD2,TRBJ2-1,TGTGCCACTGGAGCCCTAGCGGGAGGGAATGAGCAGTTCTTC,CATGALAGGNEQFF
TRBV28,.,TRBJ1-6,TGTGCCAGCGGCTCTGGGGGGTTGAATTCACCCCTCCACTTT,CASGSGGLNSPLHF
TRBV3-1/TRBV3-2,TRBD1,TRBJ1-6,TGTGCCAGCAGCCAACGCCCCAGGGGGTCACCCCTCCACTTT,CASSQRPRGSPLHF
TRBV7-6,TRBD1,TRBJ1-2,TGTGCCAGCAGCCAAACAACCGGGACAGGGGGCGCAAACTATGGCTACACCTTC,CASSQTTGTGGANYGYTF
TRBV5-1,TRBD2,TRBJ2-5,TGCGCCAGCAGCCCCACTAGCGGTCAAGAGACCCAGTACTTC,CASSPTSGQETQYF
TRBV4-2,TRBD2,TRBJ2-7,TGTGCCAGCAGCCCCCATAGAGCTAGCGGGGTGGGATCCTACGAGCAGTACTTC,CASSPHRASGVGSYEQYF
TRBV27,TRBD1,TRBJ1-1,TGTGCCAGCAATTTACAGGGGGCCTCTGAAGCTTTCTTT,CASNLQGASEAFF